This T cell receptor beta chain was identified in a study of early T cells in non-severe SARS-CoV-2 infection. CDR1 LNHDA and CDR2 SQIVND come from the germline V gene (reference sequence). CDR3 length: 15 amino acids. V was clipped by 6 bases and J by 3 bases; unmatched bases: 5. Whole-study findings and limits: A preference for anti-spike CD8 responses marked VDJdb matching, which missed private and CD4 specificities.

TCRdb recomputed calls from the 5' RACE reads with MiXCR, one row per CDR3 protein. The data hold about 53,000 distinct CDR3 sequences, with 9% to 15% observed a single time. Concerning this clonotype: Antigen specificity is unknown.

Sequenced here: whole blood, sampled at baseline. The sequence was collected from an adult who was a healthcare worker with PCR-confirmed SARS-CoV-2 infection or an uninfected control (not recorded which). The rearrangement uses TRBV19 and TRBJ2-7; the match to TRBD2 covers 13 bases. The CDR3 DNA sequence: TGTGCCAGTAGCAGGACTAGCGGGAGAGACTACGAGCAGTACTTC. Protein product: CASSRTSGRDYEQYF.